This record covers a single T cell receptor (beta chain). The antigen it binds to is not known. Nothing much larger sits one base from this clone, and base qualities are not available. The treatment or condition label here, explained by the study, means: 15 to 20 received Ad26.COV2.S at low or high dose, single or two shots; roughly five received placebo; per-sample allocation not given. Repertoires of vaccine and placebo recipients were sequenced from samples collected on day 63 after the first injection. Cohort 1b enrolled roughly 25 adults aged 18-55 years at a single site in Boston, USA, between 29 July and 7 August 2020. Ad26.COV2.S consisted of a replication-incompetent adenovirus type 26 vector by which a prefusion-stabilized SARS-CoV-2 spike protein from the original Wuhan strain was expressed. From a lookup of the germline V gene, CDR1 and CDR2 are MDHEN and SYDVKM. V is pared back by 5 bases and J by 5 bases, with 15 bases lying between the germline termini. Counted from cysteine to phenylalanine, this CDR3 has 14 amino acids. Left in the record is the CDR3 DNA by itself, 42 bases read in frame from the first base.

These data come from a study of Ad26.COV2.S vaccination and SARS-CoV-2 variants (dated by TCRdb to the early 2020s). With respect to the entire study: Vaccine-arm donors were drawn from COV1001, a multicentre, randomized, double-blind, placebo-controlled phase I-IIa trial of Ad26.COV2.S in healthy adults. A total of some 30 samples were included in the TCR-sequenced set, comprising 19 Ad26.COV2.S vaccine recipients, 5 placebo recipients and 8 SARS-CoV-2 convalescent individuals. Ad26.COV2.S was given intramuscularly at 5x10^10 or 1x10^11 viral particles, as a single shot or as two shots 56 days apart. Trial participants were randomized into five groups of five: low-dose or high-dose Ad26.COV2.S given once or twice, or placebo on both occasions. TCRbeta repertoire sequencing was used to assess the specificity and breadth of SARS-CoV-2-reactive T cell receptors after Ad26.COV2.S vaccination. Blinding of investigators to trial group allocation was maintained during experiments and outcome assessment.

Broader findings and caveats from the paper: After vaccination, substantial breadth of spike-specific CD8+ and CD4+ T cell responses was reported. Ad26.COV2.S recipients had higher spike-specific TCR breadth than placebo recipients (P = 0.0014). According to the authors, total T cell responses may have been underestimated by the TCR breadth and depth analyses. Non-spike TCR breadth was comparable between vaccine and placebo recipients, consistent with the vaccine containing only spike. The study lacked the statistical power to compare responses across vaccine doses or regimens.

The immunoSEQ Assay was used to sequence TCRbeta CDR3 regions. After extraction, genomic DNA underwent amplification by bias-controlled multiplex PCR, followed by high-throughput sequencing. Under the source paper's analysis protocol: To quantify the absolute abundance of every unique TCRbeta CDR3 region, sequences were collapsed and filtered. T cell fraction was estimated by normalizing TCRbeta template counts to usable DNA, which was measured by amplifying reference genes present in all nucleated cells. Repertoire TCRs were annotated as SARS-CoV-2-specific by exact matching of V gene, CDR3 amino acid sequence and J gene to a known reactive TCR set. The reference SARS-CoV-2 TCR set came from MIRA and was filtered for enrichment in COVID-19-positive ImmuneCODE repertoires, removing public or cross-reactive TCRs. Using the MIRA antigens, annotated TCRs were further analysed by specific ORF or by position within an ORF. Depth was the summed frequency of annotated unique rearrangements, while breadth was defined as annotated unique rearrangements over total unique productive rearrangements. Group comparisons of TCR breadth used two-sided Wilcoxon rank-sum tests. TCRdb's version of the immuneACCESS table is confined to in-frame rearrangements and falls short of the full clone set. An unresolved V gene accounts for under half of the shortfall where checked; the remainder is of unknown origin. That table gives V, J and clone size, and the DNA gave D and trimming. A total of 350,000 to 600,000 clones appear in this sample, about nine tenths of them only once. The ten largest clones capture roughly 1.7% of the sample.

The TCR sequence derives from a person between 18 and 65 years old who received the Ad26.COV2.S COVID-19 vaccine or a placebo. The receptor chain draws on TRBV28 and TRBJ1-1, with no reliable assignment of the D segment. The specimen comprised peripheral blood, sampled in a trial of Ad26.COV2.S vaccine versus placebo. CDR3 protein: CASSPGDRVTEAFF. In nucleotide form, the sequence is TGTGCCAGCAGTCCCGGGGATCGGGTTACTGAAGCTTTCTTT.